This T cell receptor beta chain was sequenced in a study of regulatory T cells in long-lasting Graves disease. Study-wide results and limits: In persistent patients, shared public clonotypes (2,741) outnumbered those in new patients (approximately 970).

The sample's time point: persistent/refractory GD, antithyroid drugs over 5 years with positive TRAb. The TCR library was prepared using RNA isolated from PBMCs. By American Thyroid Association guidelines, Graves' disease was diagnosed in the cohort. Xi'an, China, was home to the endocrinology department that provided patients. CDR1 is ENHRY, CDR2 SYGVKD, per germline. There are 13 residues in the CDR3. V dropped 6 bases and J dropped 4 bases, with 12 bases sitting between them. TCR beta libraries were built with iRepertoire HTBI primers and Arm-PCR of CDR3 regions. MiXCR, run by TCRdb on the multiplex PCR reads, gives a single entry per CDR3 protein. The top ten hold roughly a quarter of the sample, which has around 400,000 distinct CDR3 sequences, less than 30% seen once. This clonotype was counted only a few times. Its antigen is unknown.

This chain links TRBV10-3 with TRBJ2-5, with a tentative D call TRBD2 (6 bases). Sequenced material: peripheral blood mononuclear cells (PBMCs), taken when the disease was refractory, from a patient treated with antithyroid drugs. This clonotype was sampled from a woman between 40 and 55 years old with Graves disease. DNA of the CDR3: TGTGCCATCAGCCCTAGCGCTAGAGAGACCCAGTACTTC. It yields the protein CAISPSARETQYF.